Following are 5 T cell receptor beta chains from one sample sequenced in a study of T cells of healthy individuals. TCRdb redid the calling of the 5' RACE reads with MiXCR, one entry per CDR3 protein. The data contain more than 85,000 distinct CDR3 sequences, approximately 15% of them seen just once; the ten biggest clones take up 6% to 8%. The source is a human donor in good health.

The chain combines TRBV5-1 with TRBJ2-4; 10 bases agree with TRBD2. From germline, CDR1 is SGHRS and CDR2 YFSETQ. The V segment lost 3 bases and the J segment 5 bases; nucleotides outside the gene matches: 2. This CDR3 has 14 residues. The DNA for the CDR3 is TGCGCCAGCAGCTCCGGACTAGCGGAAAACATTCAGTACTTC. It yields the protein CASSSGLAENIQYF.

This clonotype was observed a few times. V usage is TRBV4-3 and J usage is TRBJ2-3; D is undetermined. The germline CDR1 and CDR2 sequences are LGHNA and YSLEER. The CDR3 is 16 residues long. The germline V and J ends were trimmed by 0 bases and 2 bases, with 12 bases remaining between them. CDR3 region: CASSQDLVGHTDTQYF. The CDR3 region has the DNA TGCGCCAGCAGCCAAGATTTGGTTGGGCACACAGATACGCAGTATTTT.

The genes are TRBV2 and TRBJ1-2, with D maybe TRBD1 (5 bases). Deletions cut 2 bases from V and 7 bases from J, with 8 bases between. CDR1 is SNHLY and CDR2 is FYNNEI in the germline V gene. There are 12 residues in the CDR3. CDR3 DNA: TGTGCCAGCAGTGAACAGGGCCCTGGCTACACCTTC. It yields the protein CASSEQGPGYTF.

This clonotype was seen a handful of times. V gene TRBV15 combines with J gene TRBJ1-1, with unresolved D. Trimming took off 3 bases at V and 3 bases at J, with 8 bases between the two ends. The CDR3 length is 13 residues. The germline CDR1 and CDR2 sequences are LNHNV and YYDKDF (reference sequence). In nucleotides, the CDR3 is TGTGCCACCAGCAGCCATGGGTACACTGAAGCTTTCTTT. As protein: CATSSHGYTEAFF.

This clonotype appeared a few times. This chain uses TRBV2 with TRBJ2-1; 9 nucleotides match TRBD1. Per germline, CDR1 SNHLY and CDR2 FYNNEI. With V trimmed by 7 bases and J by 7 bases, 8 bases remained unmatched. The CDR3 has 14 residues. CDR3 loop: CASIRDRDRNEQFF. Written as DNA, the CDR3 is TGTGCCAGCATCCGGGACAGGGATCGGAATGAGCAGTTCTTC.